The clone carrying this T cell receptor beta chain was counted between two and nine times. What it recognizes is unknown. At one boundary the junction diverges from the germline segment, which might be a read error. PCR was performed a second time for roughly 7 to 11 cycles using a sample-barcoded 5' primer and a J-beta primer mix. TCRdb analysed the 5' RACE reads with MiXCR anew, one entry per CDR3 protein. The sample has about 600,000 distinct CDR3 sequences, around 50% seen once; the top ten hold roughly 24%. This record belongs to a study of blood T cells in healthy people across ages. The CDR3 runs to 12 residues. CDR1 and CDR2 from the germline V gene are SEHNR and FQNEAQ (reference sequence). Notes on the study in general: Naive CD4+ cells and diversity were both higher in long-lived donors than in aged donors. Estimates of total diversity, which came from one million sequenced T cells, were considered to be underestimates. As age increased, TCR beta diversity per million T cells fell in a roughly linear fashion.

Sequencing used blood. This TCR derives from an elderly man in good health. V usage is TRBV7-9 and J usage is TRBJ2-7; 7 nucleotides align to TRBD2. CDR3 protein: CASRLGGGEQYF. The DNA of the CDR3 is TGTGCCAGCAGATTAGGCGGGGGCGAGCAGTACTTC. The full variable domain, with the rest looked up from reference TRBV7-9 and TRBJ2-7, is DTGVSQNPRHKITKRGQNVTFRCDPISEHNRLYWYRQTLGQGPEFLTYFQNEAQLEKSRLLSDRFSAERPKGSFSTLEIQRTEQGDSAMYLCASRLGGGEQYFGPGTRLTVT.